This T cell receptor beta chain originates from a study of T-cell reconstitution after alpha-beta-depleted transplantation in children. Study-level findings and limits: T-cell numbers and diversity, one year after transplant, stemmed largely from T cells that were newly produced. Several hundred expanded graft clones reportedly supplied alpha-beta T cells about two months after transplant. Some patients owed their high day-60 TCRbeta diversity to surviving recipient T cells and thymic progenitors.

The sample holds a few counts of this clonotype. Antigen unknown. Just one base apart from a much larger clone, this may be a read error. A TCRbeta library incorporating unique molecular identifiers was prepared. TCRdb re-derived calls from the PCR reads in MiXCR, one entry per CDR3 protein. The sample consists of around 420,000 distinct CDR3 sequences, under 20% of them appearing once. This receptor was identified in a boy under two years old who had a stem cell transplant for Wiskott-Aldrich syndrome, so the T cells may come from the graft donor. The sequencing here drew on PBMCs, mostly from graft donor cells, taken 360 days after TCRalphabeta/CD19-depleted stem cell transplant.

CDR3 nucleotide sequence: TGTGCCAGCAGCCAAAGGGGGAACACTGAAGCTTTCTTT. Its protein is CASSQRGNTEAFF. V usage is TRBV4-2 and J usage is TRBJ1-1; perhaps TRBD1 as D (5 bases). V dropped 2 bases and J dropped 1 base, with 5 bases sitting between them. CDR3 length equals 13 residues. Per germline, CDR1 LGHNA and CDR2 YNFKEQ.